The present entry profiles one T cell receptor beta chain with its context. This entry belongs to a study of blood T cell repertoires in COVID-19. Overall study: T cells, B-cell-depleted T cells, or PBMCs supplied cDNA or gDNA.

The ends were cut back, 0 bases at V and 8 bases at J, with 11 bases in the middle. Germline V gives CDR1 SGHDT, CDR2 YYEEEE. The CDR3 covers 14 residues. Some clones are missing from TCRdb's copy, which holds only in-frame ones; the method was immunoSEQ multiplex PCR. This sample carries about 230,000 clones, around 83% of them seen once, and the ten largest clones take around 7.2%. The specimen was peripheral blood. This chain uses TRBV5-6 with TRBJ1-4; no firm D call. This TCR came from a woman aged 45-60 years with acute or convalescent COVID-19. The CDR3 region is CASSLVRGPEKLFF. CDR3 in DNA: TGTGCCAGCAGCTTGGTTCGGGGTCCGGAAAAACTGTTTTTT. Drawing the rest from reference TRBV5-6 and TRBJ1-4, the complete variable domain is DAGVTQSPTHLIKTRGQQVTLRCSPKSGHDTVSWYQQALGQGPQFIFQYYEEEERQRGNFPDRFSGHQFPNYSSELNVNALLLGDSALYLCASSLVRGPEKLFFGSGTQLSVL.